This entry lists 6 T cell receptor beta chains sequenced from one sample in a study of cytomegalovirus exposure and HLA in healthy donors (dated by TCRdb to 2015 to 2018). The library was produced with the immunoSEQ multiplex PCR assay. The multiplex PCR relied on a mix of 60 forward primers for TCR Vbeta segments and 13 reverse primers for TCR Jbeta segments. The immuneACCESS repertoire file appears here via TCRdb, limited to in-frame rearrangements. These files lack a portion of the clones; in checked studies, under half of the deficit traces to unresolved V genes, and the cause of the others is not known. For this sample there are approximately 150,000 clones; about 75% appear just once. Clones ranked in the top ten supply approximately 5% of the sample. The sample was PBMCs. The receptors derive from a man between 18 and 35 years old in good health and CMV-seropositive.

As to this clone: Additional DNA sequences in this sample encode the identical CDR3. The rearrangement joins TRBV4-2 to TRBJ2-1; TRBD2 agrees at 9 bases. V shed 1 base and J 3 bases; nucleotides not matched to a gene: 1. Germline CDR1 reads LGHNA; CDR2 reads YNFKEQ. The CDR3 runs to 15 residues. Written as DNA, the CDR3 is TGTGCCAGCAGCCAAGTTAGCGGGGGCTACAATGAGCAGTTCTTC. This sequence encodes CASSQVSGGYNEQFF.

The chain carries TRBV7-6 and TRBJ2-5; possibly TRBD2 for D (5 bases). V lost 5 bases to trimming and J lost 5 bases, with 15 bases between them. The CDR3 is 14 amino acids. Looked up from germline, CDR1 is SGHVS and CDR2 is FNYEAQ. CDR3 coding DNA: TGTGCCAGCAGCCCCCCAACTAGTCGGGAGACCCAGTACTTC. Protein sequence: CASSPPTSRETQYF.

The V gene is TRBV9, the J gene TRBJ2-3, with 9 nucleotides matching TRBD2. This CDR3 comprises 17 residues. Germline trimming cut 2 bases from V and 0 bases from J; bases unmatched to any gene: 7. Germline V gives CDR1 SGDLS, CDR2 YYNGEE. The CDR3 nucleotides read TGTGCCAGCAGCGTGAATAGAGCGGGAGGTAGCACAGATACGCAGTATTTT. It is translated as CASSVNRAGGSTDTQYF. Filled out from reference TRBV9 and TRBJ2-3, the complete variable domain reads DSGVTQTPKHLITATGQRVTLRCSPRSGDLSVYWYQQSLDQGLQFLIQYYNGEERAKGNILERFSAQQFPDLHSELNLSSLELGDSALYFCASSVNRAGGSTDTQYFGPGTRLTVL.

DNA for the CDR3: TGTGCCAGCGGGGAGGGGCCCGAGCAGTACGTC. Translating gives CASGEGPEQYV. The chain carries TRBV6-1 and TRBJ2-7; 7 bases are shared with TRBD2. The germline CDR1 and CDR2 sequences are MNHNS and SASEGT. Trimming removed 8 bases from V and 6 bases from J; junction bases left unmatched: 4. This CDR3 spans 11 amino acids.

J is TRBJ1-2 and V is TRBV30, with 7 bases fitting TRBD1. The CDR3 has 12 residues. Germline trimming cut 1 base from V and 8 bases from J; bases unmatched to any gene: 4. Per germline, CDR1 GTSNPN and CDR2 SVGIG (reference sequence). The CDR3, as DNA: TGTGCCTGGAGTGGGGACAGTGAAGGCTACACCTTC. This gives the protein CAWSGDSEGYTF.

The genes are TRBV30 and TRBJ1-5, with 7 bases fitting TRBD1. Trimming took 1 base from V and 9 from J; bases not matched to a gene: 15. Germline V gene sequence: CDR1 GTSNPN, CDR2 SVGIG (reference sequence). The length of the CDR3 is 16 residues. This chain's CDR3 is CAWSEHGQALYWPQHF. CDR3 nucleotides: TGTGCCTGGAGTGAGCATGGACAGGCACTCTACTGGCCCCAGCATTTT. Variable domain in full (rest from reference TRBV30 and TRBJ1-5): SQTIHQWPATLVQPVGSPLSLECTVEGTSNPNLYWYRQAAGRGLQLLFYSVGIGQISSEVPQNLSASRPQDRQFILSSKKLLLSDSGFYLCAWSEHGQALYWPQHFGDGTRLSIL.